These 25 T cell receptor beta chains were all obtained from the same sample, sequenced in a study of cytomegalovirus exposure and HLA in healthy donors. Profiled with immunoSEQ multiplex PCR; TCRdb holds only in-frame clones, not every one. The table shows more than 110,000 clones, with roughly four fifths occurring only once. Sequences were obtained from PBMCs. The receptors were gathered from a woman aged 25 to 39 in good health and CMV-seronegative.

V and J are TRBV28 and TRBJ1-2; D ambiguous. The CDR3 is 14 amino acids. V dropped 7 bases and J dropped 6 bases, with 18 bases sitting between them. CDR1 MDHEN and CDR2 SYDVKM come from the germline V gene. In nucleotides, the CDR3 is TGTGCCAGCACCGTACGGGGAATCTGGGATGGCTACACCTTC. It specifies CASTVRGIWDGYTF.

J is TRBJ2-7 and V is TRBV6-5; a weak D match, TRBD1 (6 bases). CDR3 length: 16 amino acids. The V end was cut by 0 bases, the J end by 3 bases, with 15 bases between. The germline CDR1 and CDR2 sequences are MNHEY and SVGAGI. In DNA, the CDR3 is TGTGCCAGCAGTTACTCGACAGGACAGATTTTCTACGAGCAGTACTTC. Translation gives CASSYSTGQIFYEQYF.

The chain has TRBV5-6 and TRBJ2-7; TRBD1 agrees at 7 bases. CDR1 is SGHDT, CDR2 YYEEEE, per germline. The CDR3 spans 16 residues. Losses at the gene ends were 2 bases for V and 3 bases for J; bases not matched to a gene: 11. Written as DNA, the CDR3 is TGTGCCAGCAGCTTTCCGGGACAGCGATCTAACTACGAGCAGTACTTC. Its translation: CASSFPGQRSNYEQYF.

In its sample, this clone was seen a few times. The chain couples TRBV15 to TRBJ1-4; a possible D gene is TRBD1 (6 bases). V was pared by 1 base and J by 7 bases, with 13 bases between. Germline assignment: CDR1 LNHNV and CDR2 YYDKDF (reference sequence). The CDR3 length is 15 residues. As DNA, the CDR3 is TGTGCCACCAGCAGAGCTGCAGGGGTATTTGAAAAACTGTTTTTT. This sequence encodes CATSRAAGVFEKLFF.

V is TRBV28 and J is TRBJ2-7, with TRBD2 as a possible D gene (7 bases). The CDR3 covers 15 residues. With 7 bases removed from V and 5 bases from J, the gap between germline ends came to 21 bases. The germline CDR1 and CDR2 sequences are MDHEN and SYDVKM. The CDR3 sequence is CASTLRGGVLNEQYF. CDR3 bases: TGTGCCAGCACCCTAAGAGGGGGGGTTCTGAACGAGCAGTACTTC. The variable domain in full, with the rest retrieved from reference TRBV28 and TRBJ2-7, is DVKVTQSSRYLVKRTGEKVFLECVQDMDHENMFWYRQDPGLGLRLIYFSYDVKMKEKGDIPEGYSVSREKKERFSLILESASTNQTSMYLCASTLRGGVLNEQYFGPGTRLTVT.

This chain links TRBV7-3 with TRBJ2-3; tentative D call: TRBD2 (5 bases). V was trimmed by 5 bases and J by 3 bases, leaving 18 bases between them. Germline V gene data show CDR1 as SGHTA and CDR2 as FQGTGA. This CDR3 is 16 amino acids long. The chain's CDR3 is CASSTHSATRTDTQYF. As DNA, the CDR3 is TGTGCCAGCAGCACCCATAGCGCCACTAGGACAGATACGCAGTATTTT.

The J gene is TRBJ2-7, the V gene TRBV6-4, with 10 bases aligning to TRBD1. The V and J ends lost 3 bases and 5 bases, in that order; junction bases with no gene match: 7. Germline loops: CDR1 MRHNA, CDR2 SNTAGT. The CDR3 runs to 15 residues. The CDR3 DNA sequence: TGTGCCAGCAGTGAAGAGGAGACAGGGGGCCACGAGCAGTACTTC. Its protein is CASSEEETGGHEQYF.

The chain recombines TRBV5-1 with TRBJ2-1; D not resolved. V lost 0 bases, J lost 3 bases, and 7 bases lay in between. The CDR3 extends over 14 amino acids. Germline lookup yields CDR1 SGHRS and CDR2 YFSETQ. The CDR3 protein is CASSLGAGYNEQFF. The CDR3 DNA reads TGCGCCAGCAGCTTGGGAGCAGGCTACAATGAGCAGTTCTTC. The whole variable domain, filled in from reference TRBV5-1 and TRBJ2-1, reads KAGVTQTPRYLIKTRGQQVTLSCSPISGHRSVSWYQQTPGQGLQFLFEYFSETQRNKGNFPGRFSGRQFSNSRSEMNVSTLELGDSALYLCASSLGAGYNEQFFGPGTRLTVL.

To note about this clone: Other DNA variants within this sample encode the same CDR3. V and J are TRBV5-1 and TRBJ2-5, with 8 bases matching TRBD2. The germline gives CDR1 SGHRS, CDR2 YFSETQ. The V segment lost 4 bases and the J segment 0 bases; nucleotides outside the gene matches: 8. The CDR3 is 16 amino acids. This CDR3 reads CASSIGLAGNQETQYF. The CDR3 nucleotides are TGCGCCAGCAGCATAGGGCTAGCGGGTAACCAAGAGACCCAGTACTTC.

This clone was seen just once. V is TRBV29-1 and J is TRBJ1-2; D is possibly TRBD1 (5 bases). This CDR3 region has 16 residues. Germline V gene sequence: CDR1 SQVTM, CDR2 ANQGSEA. V gave up 0 bases and J gave up 4 bases, with 18 bases separating them. In DNA, the CDR3 is TGCAGCGTTGAAGATCCAGGGTTGGCGGGAGTCTATGGCTACACCTTC. Protein sequence: CSVEDPGLAGVYGYTF.

The rearrangement joins TRBV5-1 to TRBJ1-6, with 9 positions matching TRBD1. V lost 4 bases and J lost 6; bases outside the gene matches: 8. Germline V CDR1 and CDR2: SGHRS, YFSETQ. The CDR3 consists of 16 residues. As DNA, the CDR3 is TGCGCCAGCAGCGAGACAGGGGGTATAGGTAATTCACCCCTCCACTTT. It translates to CASSETGGIGNSPLHF.

This clone appeared a single time. A much larger clone sits a single nucleotide away, making a read error possible. The identical CDR3 is also encoded by other nucleotide sequences in the sample. V usage is TRBV6-6 and J usage is TRBJ2-7, with TRBD1 identical over 11 bases. There are 15 residues in the CDR3. The germline V gene has CDR1 MNHNY and CDR2 SVGAGI (reference sequence). The ends lost 0 bases at V and 3 bases at J; junction bases unmatched: 1. This CDR3 reads CASSYSGTGGYEQYF. In nucleotides, the CDR3 is TGTGCCAGCAGTTACTCCGGGACAGGGGGCTACGAGCAGTACTTC.

This clone turned up a few times. The CDR3 spells CASSPPLRLVLNTEAFF. The CDR3 coding sequence is TGTGCCAGCAGCCCCCCATTGAGGTTGGTCTTAAACACTGAAGCTTTCTTT. V is TRBV7-9 and J is TRBJ1-1, with unresolved D. Germline assignment: CDR1 SEHNR and CDR2 FQNEAQ (reference sequence). Trimming shortened V by 5 bases and J by 2 bases, and 21 bases separated the two germline ends. The CDR3 has 17 amino acids.

V usage is TRBV5-6 and J usage is TRBJ1-1; the match to TRBD1 covers 9 bases. CDR3 length: 19 residues. CDR1 SGHDT and CDR2 YYEEEE come from the germline V gene. Trimming removed 3 bases from V and 1 base from J; junction bases left unmatched: 16. The CDR3 coding sequence is TGTGCCAGCAGCTCCCTTTCCGGGACAGGGAAACTCACGAACACTGAAGCTTTCTTT. It encodes CASSSLSGTGKLTNTEAFF.

The chain employs TRBV7-2 and TRBJ2-5; D is undetermined. The CDR3 is made up of 13 amino acids. Germline assignment: CDR1 SGHTA and CDR2 FQGNSA. The ends were cut back, 1 base at V and 5 bases at J, with 8 bases in the middle. As DNA, the CDR3 is TGTGCCAGCAGCTTAGTCCCACGGGAGACCCAGTACTTC. It translates to CASSLVPRETQYF.

In its sample, this clone was seen once. The CDR3 region is CATSDSYNEQFF. The CDR3 nucleotides read TGTGCCACTAGCGACTCCTACAATGAGCAGTTCTTC. The chain has TRBV7-9 and TRBJ2-1, with a tentative D call TRBD2 (6 bases). The CDR3 extends over 12 amino acids. V lost 10 bases to trimming and J lost 0 bases, with 7 bases between them. In germline, CDR1 is SEHNR, CDR2 FQNEAQ (reference sequence).

V is TRBV27 and J is TRBJ1-5, with D possibly matching TRBD1 (5 bases). The CDR3 extends over 15 amino acids. Trimming stripped 5 bases from V and 0 bases from J, with 11 bases between. Looked up from germline, CDR1 is MNHEY and CDR2 is SMNVEV (reference sequence). In DNA form, the CDR3 reads TGTGCCAGCAGTAGGGGTGTGTATAGCAATCAGCCCCAGCATTTT. Translating gives CASSRGVYSNQPQHF.

This clone appeared a few times. CDR3 sequence (DNA): TGTGCCAGCAGAAGGGGAAAAGACGAGCAGTACTTC. Its translation: CASRRGKDEQYF. The rearrangement links TRBV2 to TRBJ2-7, with D maybe TRBD1 (5 bases). Germline V lookup: CDR1 SNHLY, CDR2 FYNNEI. The CDR3 totals 12 residues. V shed 6 bases and J shed 5 bases, with 11 bases lying between them.

The chain employs TRBV5-1 and TRBJ2-3; perhaps TRBD2 as D (5 bases). Trimming took off 0 bases at V and 4 bases at J, with 6 bases between the two ends. Germline V gene data show CDR1 as SGHRS and CDR2 as YFSETQ. This CDR3 has 13 residues. CDR3 residues: CASSLGLSDTQYF. The CDR3 bases are TGCGCCAGCAGCTTGGGACTATCAGATACGCAGTATTTT.

CDR3 protein: CASSLAGILYGYTF. The CDR3 DNA is TGTGCCAGCAGCCTGGCGGGGATCCTCTATGGCTACACCTTC. The chain recombines TRBV14 with TRBJ1-2; D gene ambiguous. Trimming took 4 bases from V and 4 from J, leaving 13 bases between them. Germline values: CDR1 SGHDN, CDR2 FVKESK. This CDR3 is 14 amino acids long.

The chain combines TRBV7-9 with TRBJ2-1, with 8 bases aligning to TRBD2. The CDR3 sequence is 15 residues long. Germline V gives CDR1 SEHNR, CDR2 FQNEAQ (reference sequence). J was trimmed by 6 bases and V by 4 bases; bases with no gene match: 8. Written as DNA, the CDR3 is TGTGCCAGCAGCTCCCGGGAGGGCGGCGGCAATGAGCAGTTCTTC. Its translation: CASSSREGGGNEQFF.

The CDR3 bases are TGTGCCAGCAGTACCCCGACAGGCACTAATGAAAAACTGTTTTTT. Translation gives CASSTPTGTNEKLFF. This chain links TRBV28 with TRBJ1-4; TRBD1 might be the D (6 bases). Trimming left V 5 bases short and J 2 bases short, with 12 bases between. Germline V gene sequence: CDR1 MDHEN, CDR2 SYDVKM. The CDR3 runs to 15 residues.

The chain links TRBV9 to TRBJ1-2; D might be TRBD1 (5 bases). CDR3 length equals 14 residues. Between the trimmed V and J ends, which lost 3 bases and 2 bases, there was a span of 11 bases. CDR1 and CDR2 from the germline V gene are SGDLS and YYNGEE. CDR3 coding DNA: TGTGCCAGCAGCGCCCGGGGGGTGAACTATGGCTACACCTTC. As protein: CASSARGVNYGYTF.

The genes are TRBV28 and TRBJ2-7; D is undetermined. In germline, CDR1 is MDHEN, CDR2 SYDVKM. Deletions cut 1 base from V and 0 bases from J, with 7 bases between. The CDR3 runs to 14 residues. The DNA for the CDR3 is TGTGCCAGCAGTTTATCGCAGGCCTCCTACGAGCAGTACTTC. Protein sequence: CASSLSQASYEQYF. The variable domain in full, completed from reference TRBV28 and TRBJ2-7, reads DVKVTQSSRYLVKRTGEKVFLECVQDMDHENMFWYRQDPGLGLRLIYFSYDVKMKEKGDIPEGYSVSREKKERFSLILESASTNQTSMYLCASSLSQASYEQYFGPGTRLTVT.

The gene calls are TRBV2 and TRBJ2-3; D may be TRBD1 (5 bases). V lost 8 bases to trimming and J lost 0 bases, with 12 bases between them. This CDR3 region has 14 residues. In germline, CDR1 is SNHLY, CDR2 FYNNEI. The CDR3 nucleotides are TGTGCCAGCTCCTTAAGACAGAGCACAGATACGCAGTATTTT. It encodes CASSLRQSTDTQYF.